The clone carrying this T cell receptor (beta chain) was counted at least ten times. The germline V gene encodes CDR1 MGHDK and CDR2 SYGVNS. Trimming cost V 5 bases and J 7 bases, with 9 bases left between them. CDR3 size: 12 residues. The record originates from a study of response to subunit inactivated influenza vaccine. One entry per CDR3 protein, called by TCRdb with MiXCR from the RT-PCR reads. The sample consists of 150,000 to 200,000 distinct CDR3 sequences, less than 15% of them appearing once. The same data also contributed to another study, on T cells expressing NK-cell markers. This second study says: 5'RACE template switching built TCR beta cDNA with unique molecular identifiers.

V and J are TRBV25-1 and TRBJ1-5; the D is unclear. The input for sequencing was CD8+ T cells sorted from PBMCs, taken about 11 days after vaccination. The sequence was obtained from a man aged 45-65 years who received an inactivated influenza vaccine. The CDR3 nucleotides read TGTGCCAGCAGTTCAGGCGGGCAGCCCCAGCATTTT. This codes for CASSSGGQPQHF.